These T cell receptor beta chains were read from a single sample in a study of CXCR3-negative and CXCR3-positive naive CD8 T cells. TCRdb reprocessed the 5' RACE reads, keeping one entry per CDR3 protein, no DNA. This table lists tens of thousands of distinct CDR3 sequences. What was sequenced was naive CXCR3- CD8+ T cells from blood. Receptor source: a human donor in good health. Some clones in this sample may be carry-over from other donors' samples. CDR3s include the opening cysteine and the closing phenylalanine or tryptophan. Each record gives: J gene, V gene, CDR3 protein.

TRBJ2-1 TRBV7-9 CASSPRRDNEQFF
TRBJ2-3 TRBV7-9 CASSLEDRGKYF
TRBJ2-7 TRBV6-6 CASSYTQDRVGDEQYF
TRBJ2-2 TRBV18 CASSPYPGQGSYTGELFF
TRBJ2-2 TRBV11-2 CASSLRVRVGDRVAGELFF
TRBJ2-2 TRBV24-1 CATSDPLPVTNTGELFF
TRBJ2-7 TRBV29-1 CSAEGLDEQYF
TRBJ2-7 TRBV7-9 CASSFLGTGGYEQYF
TRBJ2-4 TRBV7-9 CASENREERNIQYF
TRBJ2-7 TRBV28 CASSLQRRVYEQYF
TRBJ2-1 TRBV29-1 CSVYVGVSYNERFF
TRBJ1-5 TRBV6-2/TRBV6-3 CASSYSTGRADDNQPQHF
TRBJ2-3 TRBV6-1 CASSVILSGARTDTQYF